This T cell receptor beta chain was recorded in a study of CD8 T cells in Susac syndrome. RNA was extracted with the RNeasy kit, and a quantity of about 0.45 to 1 ug was reverse transcribed using random hexamers. TCRdb itself ran the immunoSEQ multiplex PCR reads through MiXCR, one entry per CDR3 protein. The repertoire consists of a few hundred thousand distinct CDR3 sequences, with approximately 89% occurring once and the leading ten covering approximately 0.18%. This clonotype appeared once. The sample comprised CD8+ T cells from PBMCs. The sequence derives from a human donor with multiple sclerosis.

The CDR3 bases are TGTGCCAGCAGCCTAAGGACTAGCGGGGGTTCAACAGATACGCAGTATTTT. This gives the protein CASSLRTSGGSTDTQYF. The rearrangement joins TRBV9 to TRBJ2-3; the match to TRBD2 covers 13 bases. V shed 4 bases, J shed 3 bases, and the junction held 8 bases outside the gene matches. The germline V gene has CDR1 SGDLS and CDR2 YYNGEE. There are 17 residues in the CDR3.